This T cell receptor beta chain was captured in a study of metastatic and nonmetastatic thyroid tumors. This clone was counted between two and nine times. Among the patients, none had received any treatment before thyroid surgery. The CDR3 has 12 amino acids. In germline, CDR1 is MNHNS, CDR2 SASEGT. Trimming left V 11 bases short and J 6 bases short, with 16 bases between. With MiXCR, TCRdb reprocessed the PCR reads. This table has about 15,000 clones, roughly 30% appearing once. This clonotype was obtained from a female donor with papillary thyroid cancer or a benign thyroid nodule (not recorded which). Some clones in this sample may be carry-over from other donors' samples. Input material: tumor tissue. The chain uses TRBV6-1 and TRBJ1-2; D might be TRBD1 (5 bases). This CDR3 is CAAMGGRDGYTF. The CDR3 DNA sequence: TGTGCCGCGATGGGGGGAAGAGATGGCTACACCTTC.